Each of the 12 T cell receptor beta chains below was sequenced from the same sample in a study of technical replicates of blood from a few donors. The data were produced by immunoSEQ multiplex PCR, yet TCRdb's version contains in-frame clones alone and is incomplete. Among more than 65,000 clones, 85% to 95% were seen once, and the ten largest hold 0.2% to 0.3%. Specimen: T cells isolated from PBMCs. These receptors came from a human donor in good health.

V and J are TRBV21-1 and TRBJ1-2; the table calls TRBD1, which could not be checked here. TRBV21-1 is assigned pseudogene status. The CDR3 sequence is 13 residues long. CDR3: CASSKMKGLGYTF. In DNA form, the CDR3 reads TGTGCCAGCAGCAAAATGAAGGGGCTCGGCTACACCTTC.

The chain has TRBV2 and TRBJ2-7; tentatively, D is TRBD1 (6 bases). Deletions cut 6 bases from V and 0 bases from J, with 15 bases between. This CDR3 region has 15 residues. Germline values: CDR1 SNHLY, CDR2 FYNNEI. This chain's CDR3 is CASRTRDTFSYEQYF. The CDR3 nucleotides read TGTGCCAGCAGGACCCGGGACACCTTCTCCTACGAGCAGTACTTC.

The CDR3 spells CASSLYGAGYNYGYTF. DNA for the CDR3: TGTGCCAGCAGTTTATATGGGGCGGGATATAACTATGGCTACACCTTC. The chain employs TRBV27 and TRBJ1-2, with D possibly TRBD1 on 5 matching bases. Trimming pared 1 base from V and 1 base from J, leaving 13 bases between. This CDR3 contains 16 residues. From germline, CDR1 is MNHEY and CDR2 SMNVEV (reference sequence).

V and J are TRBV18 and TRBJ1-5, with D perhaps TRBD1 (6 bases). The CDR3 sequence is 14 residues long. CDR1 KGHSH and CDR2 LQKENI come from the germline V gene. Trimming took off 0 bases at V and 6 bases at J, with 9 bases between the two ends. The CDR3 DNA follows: TGTGCCAGCTCACCACCCACAGGGACTCAGCCCCAGCATTTT. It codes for CASSPPTGTQPQHF. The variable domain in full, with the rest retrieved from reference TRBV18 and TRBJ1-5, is NAGVMQNPRHLVRRRGQEARLRCSPMKGHSHVYWYRQLPEEGLKFMVYLQKENIIDESGMPKERFSAEFPKEGPSILRIQQVVRGDSAAYFCASSPPTGTQPQHFGDGTRLSIL.

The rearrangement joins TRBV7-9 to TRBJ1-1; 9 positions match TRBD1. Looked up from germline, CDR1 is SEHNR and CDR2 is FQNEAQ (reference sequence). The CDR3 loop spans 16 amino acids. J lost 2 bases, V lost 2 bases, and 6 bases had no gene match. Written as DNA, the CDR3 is TGTGCCAGCAGCTTACCACAGGGGGCGGTTAACACTGAAGCTTTCTTT. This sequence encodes CASSLPQGAVNTEAFF.

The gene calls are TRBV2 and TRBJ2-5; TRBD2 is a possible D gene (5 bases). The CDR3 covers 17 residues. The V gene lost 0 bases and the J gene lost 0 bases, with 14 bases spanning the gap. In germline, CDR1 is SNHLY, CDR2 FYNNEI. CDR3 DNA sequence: TGTGCCAGCAGTGAAGCGCCCCGGGGAGCCAACCAAGAGACCCAGTACTTC. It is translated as CASSEAPRGANQETQYF. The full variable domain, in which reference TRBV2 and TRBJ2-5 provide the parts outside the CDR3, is EPEVTQTPSHQVTQMGQEVILRCVPISNHLYFYWYRQILGQKVEFLVSFYNNEISEKSEIFDDQFSVERPDGSNFTLKIRSTKLEDSAMYFCASSEAPRGANQETQYFGPGTRLLVL.

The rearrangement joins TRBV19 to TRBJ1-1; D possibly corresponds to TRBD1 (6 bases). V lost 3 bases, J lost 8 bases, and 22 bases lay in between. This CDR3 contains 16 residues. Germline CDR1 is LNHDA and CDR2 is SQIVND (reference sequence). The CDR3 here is CASSMRVGQRQSEAFF. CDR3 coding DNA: TGTGCCAGTAGTATGAGGGTCGGACAGCGACAATCAGAAGCTTTCTTT.

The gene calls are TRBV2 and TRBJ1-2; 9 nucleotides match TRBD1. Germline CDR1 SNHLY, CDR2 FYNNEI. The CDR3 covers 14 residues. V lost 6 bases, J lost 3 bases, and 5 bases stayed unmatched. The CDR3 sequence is CASRSRTGDYGYTF. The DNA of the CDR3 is TGTGCCAGCAGATCACGGACAGGGGACTATGGCTACACCTTC.

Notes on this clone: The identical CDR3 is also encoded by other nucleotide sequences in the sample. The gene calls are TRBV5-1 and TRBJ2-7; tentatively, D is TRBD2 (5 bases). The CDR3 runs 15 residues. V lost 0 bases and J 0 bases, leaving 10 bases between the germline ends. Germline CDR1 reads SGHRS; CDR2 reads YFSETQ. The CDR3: CASSLVGGGSYEQYF. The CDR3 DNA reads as TGCGCCAGCAGCTTGGTCGGCGGAGGCTCCTACGAGCAGTACTTC.

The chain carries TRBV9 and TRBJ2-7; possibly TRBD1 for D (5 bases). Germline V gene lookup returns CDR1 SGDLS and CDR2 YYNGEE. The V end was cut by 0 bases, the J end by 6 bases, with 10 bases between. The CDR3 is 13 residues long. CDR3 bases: TGTGCCAGCAGCGTAGCTACAGGCGGCGAGCAGTACTTC. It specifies CASSVATGGEQYF.

The CDR3 nucleotides are TGTGCCAGTAGTATGAGTGGGACACCCTCCTACGAGCAGTACTTC. Protein sequence: CASSMSGTPSYEQYF. The chain uses TRBV19 and TRBJ2-7, with a tentative D call TRBD1 (6 bases). With 3 bases removed from V and 0 bases from J, the gap between germline ends came to 12 bases. The CDR3 length is 15 residues. The germline CDR1 and CDR2 sequences are LNHDA and SQIVND (reference sequence).

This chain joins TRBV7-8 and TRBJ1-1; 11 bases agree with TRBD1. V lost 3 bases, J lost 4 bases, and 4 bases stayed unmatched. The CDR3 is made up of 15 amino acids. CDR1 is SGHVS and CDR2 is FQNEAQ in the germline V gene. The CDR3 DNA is TGTGCCAGCAGCTTCCGGGACAGGGGGGTCACTGAAGCTTTCTTT. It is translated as CASSFRDRGVTEAFF.